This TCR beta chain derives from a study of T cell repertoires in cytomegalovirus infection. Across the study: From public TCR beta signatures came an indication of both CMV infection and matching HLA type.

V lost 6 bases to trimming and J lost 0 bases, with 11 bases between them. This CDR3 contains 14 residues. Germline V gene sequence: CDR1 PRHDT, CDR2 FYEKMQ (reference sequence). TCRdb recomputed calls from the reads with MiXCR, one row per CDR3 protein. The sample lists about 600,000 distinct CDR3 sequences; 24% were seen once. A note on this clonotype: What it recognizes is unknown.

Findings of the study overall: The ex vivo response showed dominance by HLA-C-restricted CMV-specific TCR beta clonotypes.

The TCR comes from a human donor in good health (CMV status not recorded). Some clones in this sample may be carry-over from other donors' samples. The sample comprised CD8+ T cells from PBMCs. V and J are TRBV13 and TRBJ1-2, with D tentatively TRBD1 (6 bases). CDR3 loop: CASSPQGTNYGYTF. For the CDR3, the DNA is TGTGCCAGCAGTCCACAGGGCACTAACTATGGCTACACCTTC.